A selection of T cell receptor beta chains follows, all from one sample in a study of shared clonotypes between healthy human individuals. The repertoire was sequenced with immunoSEQ multiplex PCR; TCRdb's copy has only in-frame clones and lacks some. The data hold approximately 2.1 million clones, with more than 85% observed a single time. Sequencing used naive CD4+ T cells from PBMCs. The receptors were gathered from a man younger than 35 in good health. Some clones in this sample may be carry-over from other donors' samples. The conserved cysteine and the conserved F or W are not part of the CDR3 here.

v_gene	len	CDR3aa
TRBV6-5	11	ASSPRWITEAF
TRBV5-1	14	ASTFRELSGANVLT
TRBV19	14	ASSTMTGQSNYEQY
TRBV27	13	ASSHPTGLADTQY
TRBV5-1	9	ASSQTDTQY
TRBV2	15	ASSEGSLRDRGNEQY
TRBV5-1	12	ASSLPTPGYEQY
TRBV4-2	13	ASSRETGLVGEQF
TRBV6-6	12	ASSPRVGAETQY
TRBV11-1	16	ASSLVGGWAGGPYEQY
TRBV7-2	9	ASVSLGEQF
TRBV5-1	14	ASSLGSGQVTETQY
TRBV28	14	ASGEGTPLNTGELF
TRBV7-2	9	ASSVGDTQY
TRBV6-1	13	ASSEGQSLSYEQY
TRBV4-3	12	ASSQGLAKNIQY
TRBV11-2	13	ASSPVLGTHYEQY
TRBV29-1	13	SVEDDPGAYNEQF
TRBV19	12	ASSWVGDSTEAF
TRBV19	13	ASSTGQGAMYEQY
TRBV9	14	ASSVAPSGRNYEQY
TRBV7-2	10	ASSSQMLEQY
TRBV21-1	15	ASSSLTSGPYSYEQY
TRBV2	13	ASRGVTVSGTEAF
TRBV11-3	15	ASSLDVELAASYEQY
TRBV6-5	13	ASSYSSGGTYEQY
TRBV5-6	13	ASSLGSGGKETQY
TRBV6-1	13	ASSEARGITDTQY
TRBV5-4	10	ASSLAGETQY
TRBV5-8	13	ASSLSPPRGQPQH
TRBV19	13	ASSTSGSLTGELF
TRBV2	12	ATGSGSHSYEQY
TRBV7-2	13	ASSPQLGAKNIQY
TRBV10-1	14	ASSGGTGEGRQPQH
TRBV10-3	15	AISKTGGVVYGNTIY
TRBV10-1	14	ASSGNRFGGTDTQY
TRBV5-1	15	ASSPEYSGSSPDTQY
TRBV5-4	12	ASSLGTLTYEQY
TRBV5-8	13	ASSEDGATNEKLF
TRBV5-4	11	ASSQRDSDTQY
TRBV15	17	ATSRLAGGPIPHRETQY
TRBV27	10	ASRTYGETQY
TRBV7-3	10	ASSLPGNEQF